This T cell receptor beta chain was sequenced in a study of radiation and T cells in renal cell carcinoma. Points from the study as a whole: No pretreatment tumor biopsies were available for baseline clonotypes.

Documented time point: blood 4 weeks post-SBRT, at nephrectomy. The sample's treatment: 15 Gy SBRT to primary tumor, nephrectomy 4 weeks later. Per the germline V gene, CDR1 is MNHNS and CDR2 is SASEGT. V was trimmed by 8 bases and J by 2 bases, leaving 9 bases between them. This CDR3 has 12 amino acids. Worth noting for this clone: No antigen is known for it.

Data came from immunoSEQ multiplex PCR; TCRdb stores just in-frame clones and leaves some out. The table shows about 83,000 clones, with roughly 85% occurring only once. The receptor was isolated from a woman aged 55-70 years with renal cell carcinoma. Sample: blood, taken from a patient whose treatment included radiotherapy and nephrectomy. The genes are TRBV6-1 and TRBJ1-2; weak D call: TRBD1 (5 bases). The CDR3 DNA is TGTGCCAGCCGGGGGGGGAACTATGGCTACACCTTC. It is translated as CASRGGNYGYTF.